The next 29 T cell receptor beta chains were all read from a single sample in a study of cytomegalovirus exposure and HLA in healthy donors. Clones were sequenced by immunoSEQ multiplex PCR, and TCRdb holds only the in-frame ones, with some missing. The sample holds about 240,000 clones, roughly 86% seen once. Sequences were obtained from PBMCs. These receptors originate from a woman younger than 45 in good health and CMV-seropositive.

The chain employs TRBV15 and TRBJ1-2, with no clear D. The CDR3 totals 16 residues. The V end lost 3 bases, the J end lost 4 bases, and 18 bases lay between the germline ends. Germline CDR1 LNHNV, CDR2 YYDKDF (reference sequence). The CDR3 bases are TGTGCCACCAGCAGCTTCGGATTCGGGGAACTCTATGGCTACACCTTC. Amino acid sequence: CATSSFGFGELYGYTF.

This clone was detected only once. V is TRBV27 and J is TRBJ2-6; 7 nucleotides match TRBD1. The CDR3 sequence is 15 residues long. Germline trimming cut 6 bases from V and 2 bases from J; bases unmatched to any gene: 4. The germline gives CDR1 MNHEY, CDR2 SMNVEV (reference sequence). CDR3: CASSPDRAGANVLTF. The CDR3 coding sequence is TGTGCCAGCAGCCCCGACAGGGCTGGGGCCAACGTCCTGACTTTC.

V and J are TRBV2 and TRBJ1-5; unclear D gene. The CDR3 is made up of 14 amino acids. V was pared by 5 bases and J by 1 base, with 9 bases between. Per germline, CDR1 SNHLY and CDR2 FYNNEI. Here the CDR3 reads CASSPLGSNQPQHF. CDR3 coding DNA: TGTGCCAGCAGTCCATTGGGCAGCAATCAGCCCCAGCATTTT.

The CDR3 coding sequence is TGCGCCAGCAGCCAAGAAAGCCTGATCACAGATACGCAGTATTTT. It specifies CASSQESLITDTQYF. The rearrangement uses TRBV4-1 and TRBJ2-3; D gene unclear. The germline CDR1 and CDR2 sequences are MGHRA and YSYEKL. This CDR3 region has 15 residues. Trimming took 0 bases from V and 2 from J, leaving 9 bases between them.

This chain connects TRBV30 to TRBJ2-3; D may be TRBD1 (6 bases). Per germline, CDR1 GTSNPN and CDR2 SVGIG (reference sequence). The CDR3 runs 13 residues. V dropped 0 bases and J dropped 4 bases, with 8 bases sitting between them. Written as DNA, the CDR3 is TGTGCCTGGAGTGTACAGGGTGCAGATACGCAGTATTTT. Translated: CAWSVQGADTQYF.

This clone turned up a few times. This chain links TRBV6-4 with TRBJ2-7, with 7 nucleotides matching TRBD2. Looked up from germline, CDR1 is MRHNA and CDR2 is SNTAGT. This CDR3 comprises 13 residues. V trimming: 0 bases; J trimming: 8 bases; junction bases outside the gene matches: 4. In nucleotides, the CDR3 is TGTGCCAGCAGTGACTCACAGAGCGGGAAGCAGTACTTC. Protein product: CASSDSQSGKQYF.

V usage is TRBV19 and J usage is TRBJ2-3, with D perhaps matching TRBD2 (6 bases). The CDR3 spans 15 residues. Germline values: CDR1 LNHDA, CDR2 SQIVND (reference sequence). The V end lost 7 bases, the J end lost 0 bases, and 14 bases lay between the germline ends. The chain's CDR3 is CASTIRGLSTDTQYF. The CDR3 DNA reads as TGTGCCAGTACCATCCGGGGACTTAGCACAGATACGCAGTATTTT.

The chain has TRBV10-3 and TRBJ2-3; weak D call: TRBD1 (5 bases). V gave up 10 bases and J gave up 1 base, with 12 bases separating them. CDR3 length: 13 residues. CDR1 and CDR2 from the germline V gene are ENHRY and SYGVKD. The CDR3, as DNA: TGTGCCAGCCTAGGACAAGGCACAGATACGCAGTATTTT. It yields the protein CASLGQGTDTQYF.

The CDR3 loop is CAGRDRGDEQFF. CDR3 in DNA: TGTGCCGGCCGGGACAGGGGAGATGAGCAGTTCTTC. The chain joins TRBV2 to TRBJ2-1; 10 bases align to TRBD1. V was pared by 11 bases and J by 8 bases, with 6 bases of the junction left unmatched. From germline, CDR1 is SNHLY and CDR2 FYNNEI. This CDR3 is 12 amino acids long.

This sequence joins TRBV30 and TRBJ1-2; D remains unclear. The CDR3 is made up of 12 amino acids. CDR1 and CDR2 (germline): GTSNPN, SVGIG (reference sequence). V lost 0 bases to trimming and J lost 7 bases, with 9 bases between them. The CDR3 bases are TGTGCCTGGAGTGTACGCTATTCTGGCTACACCTTC. It yields the protein CAWSVRYSGYTF.

This chain joins TRBV28 and TRBJ1-3; D is perhaps TRBD1 (6 bases). V gave up 6 bases and J gave up 0 bases, with 18 bases separating them. Germline-derived CDR1 and CDR2 are MDHEN and SYDVKM. The CDR3 runs 17 residues. The CDR3 is CASSAGAGASSGNTIYF. In nucleotides, the CDR3 is TGTGCCAGCAGCGCCGGCGCAGGGGCCAGCTCTGGAAACACCATATATTTT. Based on the CDR3 plus reference TRBV28 and TRBJ1-3, the full variable domain is DVKVTQSSRYLVKRTGEKVFLECVQDMDHENMFWYRQDPGLGLRLIYFSYDVKMKEKGDIPEGYSVSREKKERFSLILESASTNQTSMYLCASSAGAGASSGNTIYFGEGSWLTVV.

The chain employs TRBV7-8 and TRBJ1-4, with TRBD1 as a possible D gene (5 bases). V gave up 1 base and J gave up 13 bases, with 16 bases separating them. This CDR3 is built from 14 residues. CDR1 SGHVS and CDR2 FQNEAQ come from the germline V gene. In DNA, the CDR3 is TGTGCCAGCAGCTTAGGGGTCCGGGCCGGGGGACTGTTTTTT. Translating gives CASSLGVRAGGLFF.

The genes are TRBV28 and TRBJ2-7, with 7 bases that match TRBD2. V was clipped by 10 bases and J by 2 bases; unmatched bases: 8. Germline assignment: CDR1 MDHEN and CDR2 SYDVKM. The CDR3 covers 13 residues. The CDR3 region is CATLAGLTYEQYF. CDR3 DNA sequence: TGTGCCACCTTAGCGGGCCTTACCTACGAGCAGTACTTC.

The chain couples TRBV19 to TRBJ2-1; perhaps TRBD1 as D (6 bases). The CDR3 loop spans 13 amino acids. With 9 bases removed from V and 4 bases from J, the gap between germline ends came to 13 bases. Germline-derived CDR1 and CDR2 are LNHDA and SQIVND (reference sequence). For the CDR3, the DNA is TGTGCCAGCAAGACAGGTCAGTACAATGAGCAGTTCTTC. Translated, it gives CASKTGQYNEQFF.

This sequence joins TRBV9 and TRBJ2-7; 7 bases align to TRBD1. Germline CDR1 is SGDLS and CDR2 is YYNGEE. The CDR3 totals 12 residues. The junction had 4 bases not matched to a gene; V was cut back by 4 bases and J by 6 bases. The CDR3 coding sequence is TGTGCCAGCAGCCGGACAGGTTTCGAGCAGTACTTC. Its protein product is CASSRTGFEQYF.

The chain joins TRBV14 to TRBJ1-1; a weak D match, TRBD1 (6 bases). CDR3 size: 14 residues. Looked up from germline, CDR1 is SGHDN and CDR2 is FVKESK. Trimming shortened V by 4 bases and J by 0 bases, and 9 bases separated the two germline ends. CDR3 DNA: TGTGCCAGCAGCCTCAGGGGTTTGAACACTGAAGCTTTCTTT. This codes for CASSLRGLNTEAFF.

The genes are TRBV21-1 and TRBJ1-5; the table's D call, TRBD1, has no DNA check behind it. TRBV21-1 is listed as a pseudogene. This CDR3 has 18 residues. The CDR3 bases are TGTGCCAGCAGCAACTCCCAGGACAGGGTATATAGCAATCAGCCCCAGCATTTT. Encoded protein: CASSNSQDRVYSNQPQHF.

Ten or more counts support this clone. The chain carries TRBV29-1 and TRBJ1-5, with 7 bases identical to TRBD1. The CDR3 totals 13 residues. The V gene end was trimmed by 5 bases and the J gene end by 4 bases; junction bases not matched to a gene: 5. Germline V gene sequence: CDR1 SQVTM, CDR2 ANQGSEA. CDR3: CSVITGANQPQHF. The CDR3 coding sequence is TGCAGCGTTATAACAGGGGCTAATCAGCCCCAGCATTTT.

The chain links TRBV6-5 to TRBJ2-7; TRBD2 agrees at 7 bases. Germline V lookup: CDR1 MNHEY, CDR2 SVGAGI. V dropped 2 bases and J dropped 5; count of bases not matched to a gene: 6. The CDR3 has 14 residues. CDR3 region: CASSYTTSTHEQYF. CDR3 DNA sequence: TGTGCCAGCAGTTACACGACTAGCACTCACGAGCAGTACTTC.

The rearrangement uses TRBV5-1 and TRBJ1-2; 7 bases agree with TRBD1. The CDR3 sequence is 14 residues long. CDR1 is SGHRS, CDR2 YFSETQ, per germline. The J segment lost 2 bases and the V segment lost 4 bases, leaving 5 bases of the junction unmatched. The CDR3 region is CASSRGGENYGYTF. In DNA form, the CDR3 reads TGCGCCAGCAGCCGAGGGGGCGAGAACTATGGCTACACCTTC.

The rearrangement uses TRBV28 and TRBJ2-3; D is perhaps TRBD2 (6 bases). The CDR3 is 15 residues long. Trimming cost V 5 bases and J 0 bases, with 12 bases left between them. Germline CDR1 and CDR2: MDHEN and SYDVKM. The CDR3 nucleotides read TGTGCCAGCAGTCCGACACTAGCTAGCACAGATACGCAGTATTTT. The encoded protein is CASSPTLASTDTQYF.

This clone was detected once. The chain links TRBV11-3 to TRBJ1-2, with D hard to call. The CDR3 spans 13 residues. The V gene's germline CDR1 is SGHNT and CDR2 YENEEA. V lost 0 bases to trimming and J lost 4 bases, with 6 bases between them. The CDR3 sequence is CASSLEYGYGYTF. Here the CDR3 DNA reads TGTGCCAGCAGCTTAGAGTACGGCTATGGCTACACCTTC. Combining the CDR3 with reference TRBV11-3 and TRBJ1-2 gives the whole variable domain EAGVVQSPRYKIIEKKQPVAFWCNPISGHNTLYWYLQNLGQGPELLIRYENEEAVDDSQLPKDRFSAERLKGVDSTLKIQPAELGDSAVYLCASSLEYGYGYTFGSGTRLTVV.

The sample holds a few counts of this clone. The V and J genes are TRBV4-1 and TRBJ2-1, with 11 positions matching TRBD2. The CDR3 sequence is 17 residues long. Trimming cost V 5 bases and J 6 bases; bases outside gene matches: 12. Germline CDR1 and CDR2: MGHRA and YSYEKL. The CDR3 region is CASSRSGLAVLGNEQFF. In DNA form, the CDR3 reads TGCGCCAGCAGCAGATCGGGACTAGCGGTCTTGGGCAATGAGCAGTTCTTC.

This clone appeared a single time. The J gene is TRBJ1-2, the V gene TRBV11-3; TRBD1 might be the D (6 bases). Germline V CDR1 and CDR2: SGHNT, YENEEA. The V end was cut by 11 bases, the J end by 8 bases, with 18 bases between. CDR3 length: 12 residues. The CDR3: CASGLGGGGYTF. DNA of the CDR3: TGTGCCTCCGGTCTTGGTGGGGGCGGCTACACCTTC.

CDR3 residues: CASSLQDSQEYGYTF. Written as DNA, the CDR3 is TGTGCCAGCAGTCTACAGGACAGCCAGGAGTATGGCTACACCTTC. The chain combines TRBV6-5 with TRBJ1-2; maybe TRBD1 (6 bases). V shed 5 bases and J shed 5 bases, with 18 bases lying between them. Germline lookup yields CDR1 MNHEY and CDR2 SVGAGI. The length of the CDR3 is 15 residues.

The chain couples TRBV19 to TRBJ2-7, with D tentatively TRBD2 (5 bases). V was shortened by 10 bases and J by 2 bases, with 15 bases between the two germline ends. Germline V gene sequence: CDR1 LNHDA, CDR2 SQIVND (reference sequence). The CDR3 runs to 13 residues. The CDR3 is CATRQAATYEQYF. The DNA of the CDR3 is TGTGCCACACGGCAAGCGGCAACCTACGAGCAGTACTTC.

This clone occurred a few times. The chain carries TRBV6-8 and TRBJ1-4; 8 nucleotides align to TRBD1. After removal of 8 bases from V and 0 bases from J, the junction contained 11 bases not matched to a gene. The CDR3 length is 17 residues. Germline assignment: CDR1 MNHGY and CDR2 SAAAGT. The CDR3, as DNA: TGTGCCAGCTCATTTAAGACAGGGGATGCAACTAATGAAAAACTGTTTTTT. Residues: CASSFKTGDATNEKLFF.

Note on this clone: A junction boundary mismatches the germline segment, possibly from a read error. The chain recombines TRBV10-2 with TRBJ1-4; weak D call: TRBD1 (6 bases). The CDR3 totals 14 residues. Germline assignment: CDR1 WSHSY and CDR2 SAAADI. The CDR3 here is CASSEYTGYEKLFF. The CDR3 nucleotides read TGCGCCAGCAGCGAGTACACAGGGTACGAAAAACTGTTTTTT.

The V and J genes are TRBV18 and TRBJ2-2; the D gene is possibly TRBD2 (6 bases). This CDR3 contains 15 residues. Germline V gives CDR1 KGHSH, CDR2 LQKENI. V was trimmed by 3 bases and J by 3 bases, leaving 11 bases between them. CDR3 sequence: CASSPTEGYTGELFF. The DNA of the CDR3 is TGTGCCAGCTCACCGACGGAGGGATACACCGGGGAGCTGTTTTTT.